The 15 T cell receptor beta chains below were found in one sample sequenced in a study of cytomegalovirus exposure and HLA in healthy donors. The PCR employed 60 Vbeta primers together with 13 Jbeta primers. TCRdb keeps only in-frame clones here, not all; method: immunoSEQ multiplex PCR. This table has fewer than 100,000 clones, under 85% appearing once. Sequenced sample: PBMCs. These receptors were taken from a man aged 35 to 55 in good health and CMV-seronegative.

This clone was detected a few times. This sequence joins TRBV15 and TRBJ2-7, with 13 nucleotides matching TRBD2. After removal of 1 base from V and 4 bases from J, the junction contained 4 bases not matched to a gene. The CDR3 runs 16 residues. In germline, CDR1 is LNHNV, CDR2 YYDKDF (reference sequence). The CDR3 loop reads CATSRGATSGGYEQYF. Written as DNA, the CDR3 is TGTGCCACCAGCAGAGGCGCGACTAGCGGGGGGTACGAGCAGTACTTC.

The V and J genes are TRBV7-9 and TRBJ1-2; 8 positions match TRBD1. V was pared by 1 base and J by 3 bases, with 4 bases of the junction left unmatched. Germline CDR1 reads SEHNR; CDR2 reads FQNEAQ (reference sequence). The CDR3 contains 15 residues. CDR3 loop: CASSLDARGHYGYTF. For the CDR3, the DNA is TGTGCCAGCAGCTTAGACGCCAGGGGGCACTATGGCTACACCTTC.

The V gene is TRBV2, the J gene TRBJ2-3; TRBD2 agrees at 7 bases. Germline assignment: CDR1 SNHLY and CDR2 FYNNEI. Unmatched junction bases numbered 11, after V lost 10 bases and J lost 7 bases. CDR3 size: 13 residues. The CDR3 bases are TGTGCCACCCGGGCGGGCGGGGGACATACGCAGTATTTT. Its protein is CATRAGGGHTQYF.

A word on this clone: The same CDR3 arises from other DNA sequences in this sample as well. The V call is TRBV5-5, the J call TRBJ2-7, with TRBD1 matching over 9 bases. The CDR3 spans 14 residues. V dropped 0 bases and J dropped 3; count of bases not matched to a gene: 1. Germline CDR1 is SGHKS and CDR2 is YYEKEE (reference sequence). Here the CDR3 reads CASSLGQGGYEQYF. The CDR3 nucleotides are TGTGCCAGCAGCTTGGGACAGGGGGGCTACGAGCAGTACTTC.

The rearrangement uses TRBV18 and TRBJ2-4, with D possibly matching TRBD2 (6 bases). The CDR3 extends over 16 amino acids. The ends were cut back, 3 bases at V and 8 bases at J, with 20 bases in the middle. Germline V gene lookup returns CDR1 KGHSH and CDR2 LQKENI. CDR3 in amino acids: CASSPGRRGSGYIQYF. For the CDR3, the DNA is TGTGCCAGCTCACCCGGACGACGGGGGAGTGGATACATTCAGTACTTC.

This clone appeared a single time. The J gene is TRBJ1-4, the V gene TRBV5-4, with D unresolved. Germline assignment: CDR1 SGHNT and CDR2 YYREEE (reference sequence). This CDR3 contains 15 residues. Between the trimmed V and J ends, which lost 2 bases and 5 bases, there was a span of 13 bases. The CDR3: CASSLFGEENEKLFF. Written as DNA, the CDR3 is TGTGCCAGCAGCTTATTCGGGGAGGAGAATGAAAAACTGTTTTTT.

This clone was observed a single time. V and J are TRBV28 and TRBJ1-1, with D hard to call. This CDR3 contains 13 residues. Trimming cost V 3 bases and J 0 bases, with 5 bases left between them. The germline CDR1 and CDR2 sequences are MDHEN and SYDVKM. The chain's CDR3 is CASSFPVNTEAFF. CDR3 bases: TGTGCCAGCAGTTTCCCAGTGAACACTGAAGCTTTCTTT.

V is TRBV7-9 and J is TRBJ2-7; 11 bases align to TRBD1. The CDR3 totals 16 residues. Per germline, CDR1 SEHNR and CDR2 FQNEAQ (reference sequence). Unmatched junction bases numbered 4, after V lost 1 base and J lost 2 bases. The CDR3 sequence is CASSLVGTGGPYEQYF. The CDR3 DNA sequence: TGTGCCAGCAGCTTAGTGGGGACAGGGGGGCCCTACGAGCAGTACTTC. The full variable domain, rest sourced from reference TRBV7-9 and TRBJ2-7, is DTGVSQNPRHKITKRGQNVTFRCDPISEHNRLYWYRQTLGQGPEFLTYFQNEAQLEKSRLLSDRFSAERPKGSFSTLEIQRTEQGDSAMYLCASSLVGTGGPYEQYFGPGTRLTVT.

The chain couples TRBV7-2 to TRBJ2-1; D not resolved. CDR1 is SGHTA, CDR2 FQGNSA, per germline. Trimming took 3 bases from V and 1 from J, leaving 13 bases between them. The CDR3 totals 16 residues. This CDR3 is CASSFDTYRSYNEQFF. CDR3 coding DNA: TGTGCCAGCAGCTTTGACACCTACCGGTCCTACAATGAGCAGTTCTTC.

The chain combines TRBV9 with TRBJ2-5; 11 bases align to TRBD1. The junction had 7 bases not matched to a gene; V was cut back by 0 bases and J by 3 bases. This CDR3 region has 17 residues. From germline, CDR1 is SGDLS and CDR2 YYNGEE. CDR3 loop: CASSVGVGTGGEETQYF. CDR3 nucleotide sequence: TGTGCCAGCAGCGTAGGGGTGGGGACAGGGGGGGAAGAGACCCAGTACTTC. The whole variable domain, remainder taken from reference TRBV9 and TRBJ2-5, is DSGVTQTPKHLITATGQRVTLRCSPRSGDLSVYWYQQSLDQGLQFLIQYYNGEERAKGNILERFSAQQFPDLHSELNLSSLELGDSALYFCASSVGVGTGGEETQYFGPGTRLLVL.

This chain joins TRBV27 and TRBJ2-7; the D gene is possibly TRBD2 (7 bases). V was pared by 6 bases and J by 6 bases, with 12 bases between. The CDR3 spans 12 residues. The germline gives CDR1 MNHEY, CDR2 SMNVEV (reference sequence). The CDR3, as DNA: TGTGCCAGCAGGGGGGGCGGGGGCGAGCAGTACTTC. As protein: CASRGGGGEQYF.

The chain links TRBV7-6 to TRBJ2-1, with 8 bases lining up with TRBD1. Unmatched junction bases numbered 8, after V lost 4 bases and J lost 9 bases. Per germline, CDR1 SGHVS and CDR2 FNYEAQ. This CDR3 has 14 amino acids. CDR3 sequence (DNA): TGTGCCAGCAGCTCCCTTTACAGGGGGAGTGAGCAGTTCTTC. It translates to CASSSLYRGSEQFF.

This chain links TRBV19 with TRBJ2-7; D perhaps matches TRBD1 (5 bases). The CDR3 is made up of 13 amino acids. The germline CDR1 and CDR2 sequences are LNHDA and SQIVND (reference sequence). V lost 10 bases to trimming and J lost 7 bases, with 20 bases between them. For the CDR3, the DNA is TGTGCCACTGCCCAAGGGGCAGGGCAAGAGCAGTACTTC. Its protein product is CATAQGAGQEQYF.

The chain is built from TRBV19 and TRBJ1-5; D possibly corresponds to TRBD1 (5 bases). The ends were cut back, 4 bases at V and 1 base at J, with 17 bases in the middle. This CDR3 comprises 17 residues. Germline CDR1 is LNHDA and CDR2 is SQIVND (reference sequence). DNA for the CDR3: TGTGCCAGTAGTACCGCCCGGGGGTCCGCCAGCAATCAGCCCCAGCATTTT. It yields the protein CASSTARGSASNQPQHF.

V usage is TRBV18 and J usage is TRBJ1-6, with no clear D. Germline assignment: CDR1 KGHSH and CDR2 LQKENI. The CDR3 runs to 13 residues. The germline V and J ends were trimmed by 2 bases and 7 bases, with 6 bases remaining between them. The CDR3 coding sequence is TGTGCCAGCTCACCAGTGGAGAATTCACCCCTCCACTTT. It specifies CASSPVENSPLHF.